This entry lists 16 T cell receptor beta chains sequenced from one sample in a study of cytomegalovirus exposure and HLA in healthy donors. Libraries were prepared by immunoSEQ multiplex PCR; TCRdb keeps only in-frame clonotypes and omits some of them. The data show around 150,000 clones, with around 88% seen just once and approximately 7.5% held by the top ten. Sequenced material: PBMCs. The receptors shown here come from a woman between 18 and 30 years old in good health and CMV-seropositive.

This clone has just one count. The J gene is TRBJ2-7, the V gene TRBV28, with a possible D match to TRBD2 (6 bases). The CDR3 extends over 14 amino acids. V dropped 5 bases and J dropped 2 bases, with 13 bases sitting between them. From germline, CDR1 is MDHEN and CDR2 SYDVKM. The CDR3 protein is CASSPSGLPYEQYF. For the CDR3, the DNA is TGTGCCAGCAGTCCAAGCGGGCTTCCCTACGAGCAGTACTTC. Together with reference TRBV28 and TRBJ2-7, the CDR3 gives the full variable domain: DVKVTQSSRYLVKRTGEKVFLECVQDMDHENMFWYRQDPGLGLRLIYFSYDVKMKEKGDIPEGYSVSREKKERFSLILESASTNQTSMYLCASSPSGLPYEQYFGPGTRLTVT.

The gene calls are TRBV6-5 and TRBJ1-2, with TRBD1 identical over 7 bases. The CDR3 is 15 residues long. V lost 2 bases and J lost 0; bases outside the gene matches: 3. Germline-derived CDR1 and CDR2 are MNHEY and SVGAGI. The CDR3 bases are TGTGCCAGCAGTTACGGGACAGCAGCTAACTATGGCTACACCTTC. This gives the protein CASSYGTAANYGYTF.

Here the CDR3 reads CASSLNPRGQAQETQYF. CDR3 DNA: TGCGCCAGCAGCTTAAACCCCCGAGGACAGGCTCAAGAGACCCAGTACTTC. This chain joins TRBV4-1 and TRBJ2-5; 7 nucleotides line up with TRBD1. V gave up 5 bases and J gave up 2 bases; unmatched junction bases: 14. CDR3 size: 17 residues. Per germline, CDR1 MGHRA and CDR2 YSYEKL.

This chain uses TRBV19 with TRBJ1-5; no reliable D call. Trimming pared 3 bases from V and 3 bases from J, leaving 9 bases between. Per the germline V gene, CDR1 is LNHDA and CDR2 is SQIVND (reference sequence). The CDR3 runs 14 residues. The CDR3 bases are TGTGCCAGTAGTATGCGGCAGCTCAATCAGCCCCAGCATTTT. Its protein product is CASSMRQLNQPQHF.

The gene calls are TRBV30 and TRBJ2-5; D ambiguous. V was cut by 4 bases and J by 2 bases, with 11 bases left in between. Germline V lookup: CDR1 GTSNPN, CDR2 SVGIG (reference sequence). CDR3 length: 13 amino acids. The CDR3 DNA reads as TGTGCCTGGAAATTTCCGAGGCAAGAGACCCAGTACTTC. As protein: CAWKFPRQETQYF. The whole variable domain, filled in from reference TRBV30 and TRBJ2-5, reads SQTIHQWPATLVQPVGSPLSLECTVEGTSNPNLYWYRQAAGRGLQLLFYSVGIGQISSEVPQNLSASRPQDRQFILSSKKLLLSDSGFYLCAWKFPRQETQYFGPGTRLLVL.

The chain carries TRBV7-9 and TRBJ1-5; 7 bases map to TRBD1. Germline CDR1 is SEHNR and CDR2 is FQNEAQ (reference sequence). V gave up 5 bases and J gave up 5 bases; unmatched junction bases: 0. This CDR3 is built from 12 residues. The CDR3 loop reads CASSQGDQPQHF. DNA of the CDR3: TGTGCCAGCAGCCAGGGGGATCAGCCCCAGCATTTT.

The chain has TRBV28 and TRBJ1-2, with D possibly TRBD1 on 6 matching bases. Per the germline V gene, CDR1 is MDHEN and CDR2 is SYDVKM. Trimming cost V 6 bases and J 5 bases, with 16 bases left between them. There are 14 residues in the CDR3. The DNA of the CDR3 is TGTGCCAGCAGCTCTCACAGGGCCCGGTATGGCTACACCTTC. Its protein product is CASSSHRARYGYTF.

This clone showed up just once. V and J are TRBV28 and TRBJ1-3; D possibly corresponds to TRBD1 (5 bases). The CDR3 is made up of 16 amino acids. The germline V gene encodes CDR1 MDHEN and CDR2 SYDVKM. Deletions cut 5 bases from V and 2 bases from J, with 16 bases between. The DNA of the CDR3 is TGTGCCAGCAGTGGGCAGGGTGTTTGGGCTGGAAACACCATATATTTT. Its translation: CASSGQGVWAGNTIYF.

This chain uses TRBV7-9 with TRBJ2-4; TRBD2 aligns across 10 bases. CDR3 length: 17 amino acids. V shed 2 bases, J shed 8 bases, and the junction held 12 bases outside the gene matches. Germline CDR1 and CDR2: SEHNR and FQNEAQ (reference sequence). The CDR3, as DNA: TGTGCCAGCAGCTTAATCGGAGCGGGAGGGCCAGGGGACATTCAGTACTTC. This translates into CASSLIGAGGPGDIQYF. Using reference TRBV7-9 and TRBJ2-4 for the parts outside the CDR3, the full variable domain is DTGVSQNPRHKITKRGQNVTFRCDPISEHNRLYWYRQTLGQGPEFLTYFQNEAQLEKSRLLSDRFSAERPKGSFSTLEIQRTEQGDSAMYLCASSLIGAGGPGDIQYFGAGTRLSVL.

The gene calls are TRBV5-1 and TRBJ2-7; TRBD1 matches 8 bases. The V gene end was trimmed by 0 bases and the J gene end by 2 bases; junction bases not matched to a gene: 10. CDR3 size: 17 residues. Per the germline V gene, CDR1 is SGHRS and CDR2 is YFSETQ. The CDR3 protein is CASSLAVLTGAPYEQYF. CDR3 DNA: TGCGCCAGCAGCTTGGCCGTTCTGACAGGGGCTCCCTACGAGCAGTACTTC.

The V gene is TRBV19, the J gene TRBJ1-5, with D perhaps matching TRBD1 (5 bases). Germline CDR1 LNHDA, CDR2 SQIVND (reference sequence). V shed 4 bases and J shed 4 bases, with 11 bases lying between them. This CDR3 is 14 amino acids long. The DNA for the CDR3 is TGTGCCAGTAGTAGGGGGGAATCAAATCAGCCCCAGCATTTT. It is translated as CASSRGESNQPQHF.

The genes are TRBV25-1 and TRBJ2-7; D perhaps matches TRBD2 (5 bases). Trimming shortened V by 0 bases and J by 3 bases, and 15 bases separated the two germline ends. CDR1 is MGHDK and CDR2 is SYGVNS in the germline V gene. CDR3 length equals 16 residues. This CDR3 reads CASSEYRGTSVYEQYF. Written as DNA, the CDR3 is TGTGCCAGCAGTGAATATCGGGGTACTTCGGTCTACGAGCAGTACTTC.

The chain is built from TRBV7-3 and TRBJ2-3, with D uncertain. V dropped 0 bases and J dropped 2 bases, with 9 bases sitting between them. This CDR3 spans 15 amino acids. Germline-derived CDR1 and CDR2 are SGHTA and FQGTGA. The CDR3 here is CASSLTNSPTDTQYF. The CDR3 coding sequence is TGTGCCAGCAGCTTAACTAACAGCCCCACAGATACGCAGTATTTT.

Concerning this clone itself: Other DNA sequences within the sample encode an identical CDR3. This chain connects TRBV2 to TRBJ1-5; 10 bases align to TRBD1. V trimming: 6 bases; J trimming: 7 bases; junction bases outside the gene matches: 3. This CDR3 is 13 amino acids long. Germline values: CDR1 SNHLY, CDR2 FYNNEI. The CDR3 reads CASSGTGDQPQHF. In nucleotides, the CDR3 is TGTGCCAGCAGCGGGACAGGGGACCAGCCCCAGCATTTT. The full variable domain, its missing parts supplied by reference TRBV2 and TRBJ1-5, is EPEVTQTPSHQVTQMGQEVILRCVPISNHLYFYWYRQILGQKVEFLVSFYNNEISEKSEIFDDQFSVERPDGSNFTLKIRSTKLEDSAMYFCASSGTGDQPQHFGDGTRLSIL.

This chain uses TRBV4-2 with TRBJ1-1, with 8 bases matching TRBD1. With V trimmed by 4 bases and J by 4 bases, 11 bases remained unmatched. CDR1 and CDR2 (germline): LGHNA, YNFKEQ. The CDR3 totals 16 residues. The CDR3 loop is CASSPTLTGGVTEAFF. The CDR3 DNA sequence: TGTGCCAGCAGCCCCACTCTAACAGGGGGTGTCACTGAAGCTTTCTTT.

The genes are TRBV2 and TRBJ2-1, with TRBD2 matching 11 bases. In germline, CDR1 is SNHLY, CDR2 FYNNEI. The V segment lost 7 bases and the J segment 10 bases; nucleotides outside the gene matches: 9. The CDR3 has 14 residues. CDR3 nucleotides: TGTGCCAGCATTGGTAGCGGGAGGGGGGCCGAGCAGTTCTTC. Translation gives CASIGSGRGAEQFF.